The clone carrying this T cell receptor beta chain was detected many times. What it binds is unknown. V was cut by 6 bases and J by 5 bases, with 11 bases left in between. The CDR3 is made up of 13 amino acids. The data derive from a study of response to subunit inactivated influenza vaccine. Findings and caveats of the study: Every seasonal influenza vaccination brings in few new T cells, the authors suggested.

TCRdb reanalysed the RT-PCR reads using MiXCR and keeps one entry per CDR3 protein. The profile shows under 550,000 distinct CDR3 sequences, about 7.2% of them singletons. The rearrangement uses TRBV12-3 or TRBV12-4 and TRBJ1-3, with D possibly matching TRBD1 (6 bases). The specimen was PBMCs from blood, collected around 25 months after vaccination. The TCR sequence derives from a man between 45 and 75 years old who received an inactivated influenza vaccine. The CDR3 loop reads CASSSDSRNTIYF. In DNA, the CDR3 is TGTGCCAGCAGCTCGGACAGTAGAAACACCATATATTTT.